This T cell receptor (beta chain) was identified during a study of Graves' ophthalmopathy and Graves' hyperthyroidism. Findings of the study overall: Cross-validated, the 13-signature model showed 87.88%/81.08% sensitivity/specificity, and 80%/75% in the test set.

The CDR3 length is 13 residues. The germline CDR1 and CDR2 sequences are SGHRS and YFSETQ. The sample holds a few counts of this clonotype. Its antigen remains unknown. Germline and junction disagree at one end, which may indicate a read error. The study amplified TCR beta CDR3 regions using RNA transcripts. Second-round multiplex PCR came after a first-round RT-PCR that employed HTBI primers. TCRdb reprocessed the multiplex PCR reads with MiXCR, giving one entry per CDR3 protein. The sample contains over a million distinct CDR3 sequences, roughly two fifths of which appear only once. Input material: peripheral blood or thyroid tissue (not recorded which). V usage is TRBV5-1 and J usage is TRBJ2-7, with 9 bases aligning to TRBD1. This clonotype was obtained from an adult man with Graves' hyperthyroidism. CDR3 DNA: TGTGCCAGCATTCGACAGGGGGGGTACGAGCAGTACTTC. This sequence encodes CASIRQGGYEQYF.